This T cell receptor (beta chain) was found in a study of human T cells and chemical hapten exposure. This clonotype showed up many times. Its matching antigen is unknown. TCRdb re-analysed the RACE reads in MiXCR, keeping a single row per CDR3 protein. This sample carries about 380,000 distinct CDR3 sequences, 4.5% to 5.5% of them seen once, and the ten largest clones take around 2.6%. This CDR3 comprises 15 residues. V was pared by 4 bases and J by 1 base, with 0 bases of the junction left unmatched. Germline V gene sequence: CDR1 MNHEY, CDR2 SVGEGT. General observations from the study: Compared to controls, expanded TCRs made significantly more large clusters of similar CDR3s.

The time point was: pre-sensitization, week 0. Treatment described: therapeutic diphenylcyclopropenone sensitization with weekly scalp DPC. The specimen comprised whole blood, sampled in connection with sensitization to the hapten diphenylcyclopropenone (DPC). The sequence derives from a woman between 45 and 60 years old with alopecia areata. Some clones in this sample may be carry-over from other donors' samples. The chain couples TRBV6-2 or TRBV6-3 to TRBJ2-2, with 10 bases fitting TRBD2. CDR3 sequence (DNA): TGTGCCAGCAGTTGGACTAGCGGGAACACCGGGGAGCTGTTTTTT. Translation: CASSWTSGNTGELFF.